The 22 T cell receptor beta chains presented below share a single source sample, sequenced in a study of blood T cell repertoires in COVID-19. Clones were read by immunoSEQ multiplex PCR, and TCRdb kept only the in-frame ones, dropping some. The table shows fewer than 150,000 clones, with about 80% occurring only once. Sequenced material: peripheral blood. The receptors were sampled from a human donor in a cohort sampled during active COVID-19.

This chain links TRBV5-6 with TRBJ1-1; no definite D call. CDR3 length: 13 residues. Germline values: CDR1 SGHDT, CDR2 YYEEEE. Trimming stripped 4 bases from V and 6 bases from J, with 13 bases between. The chain's CDR3 is CASSNRRFPEAFF. CDR3 nucleotides: TGTGCCAGCAGCAACAGACGCTTCCCTGAAGCTTTCTTT.

This chain links TRBV7-3 with TRBJ2-1; maybe TRBD1 (7 bases). CDR1 is SGHTA, CDR2 FQGTGA, per germline. CDR3 length equals 16 residues. Trimming removed 1 base at V and 8 bases at J, with 18 bases between. CDR3 DNA: TGTGCCAGCAGCTTAAATGCGGGACAGCTCCTCCATGAGCAGTTCTTC. Translation: CASSLNAGQLLHEQFF.

The chain uses TRBV18 and TRBJ1-3, with D tentatively TRBD1 (5 bases). This CDR3 spans 13 amino acids. Germline V gives CDR1 KGHSH, CDR2 LQKENI. Trimming pared 4 bases from V and 4 bases from J, leaving 8 bases between. Written as DNA, the CDR3 is TGTGCCAGCTCACAGGGGATCGGAAACACCATATATTTT. It is translated as CASSQGIGNTIYF.

The CDR3 region is CASSDQDTEAFF. The CDR3 DNA reads TGTGCCAGCAGTGATCAGGACACTGAAGCTTTCTTT. The chain has TRBV2 and TRBJ1-1; unclear D gene. The germline V gene encodes CDR1 SNHLY and CDR2 FYNNEI. Between the trimmed V and J ends, which lost 3 bases and 3 bases, there was a span of 5 bases. This CDR3 is built from 12 residues. The full variable domain, with the rest looked up from reference TRBV2 and TRBJ1-1, is EPEVTQTPSHQVTQMGQEVILRCVPISNHLYFYWYRQILGQKVEFLVSFYNNEISEKSEIFDDQFSVERPDGSNFTLKIRSTKLEDSAMYFCASSDQDTEAFFGQGTRLTVV.

The V and J genes are TRBV5-1 and TRBJ2-5, with a possible D match to TRBD1 (5 bases). This CDR3 contains 13 residues. The V end was cut by 5 bases, the J end by 4 bases, with 12 bases between. Germline assignment: CDR1 SGHRS and CDR2 YFSETQ. The CDR3 loop reads CASSRGSGETQYF. The CDR3, as DNA: TGCGCCAGCAGTAGGGGTTCCGGAGAGACCCAGTACTTC.

A single count supports this clone. CDR3 sequence (DNA): TGCGCCAGCAGTGACCAGACTAGCGGGATTTCCGGGGAGCTGTTTTTT. Its translation is CASSDQTSGISGELFF. This rearrangement joins TRBV10-2 to TRBJ2-2; 11 positions match TRBD2. The CDR3 length is 16 residues. The trim removed 3 bases at V and 6 bases at J, leaving 6 bases unmatched. CDR1 and CDR2 from the germline V gene are WSHSY and SAAADI.

The CDR3 here is CASSEIVGQPQETQYF. The CDR3 DNA reads as TGTGCCAGCAGTGAAATCGTCGGACAGCCACAAGAGACCCAGTACTTC. The rearrangement links TRBV6-1 to TRBJ2-5; D may be TRBD1 (6 bases). Trimming pared 2 bases from V and 2 bases from J, leaving 15 bases between. The length of the CDR3 is 16 residues. Germline lookup yields CDR1 MNHNS and CDR2 SASEGT.

This clone was detected only a few times. The rearrangement joins TRBV19 to TRBJ2-3, with TRBD2 matching 13 bases. V gave up 5 bases and J gave up 2 bases; unmatched junction bases: 4. This CDR3 comprises 16 residues. CDR1 is LNHDA and CDR2 is SQIVND in the germline V gene (reference sequence). This CDR3 reads CASSRLAGGSTDTQYF. For the CDR3, the DNA is TGTGCCAGTAGTCGACTAGCGGGGGGATCCACAGATACGCAGTATTTT.

This clone appeared a few times. V gene TRBV19 combines with J gene TRBJ1-6; TRBD1 agrees at 8 bases. The V and J ends lost 8 bases and 9 bases, in that order; junction bases with no gene match: 9. This CDR3 contains 14 residues. CDR1 and CDR2 (germline): LNHDA, SQIVND (reference sequence). Here the CDR3 reads CASETGTGLSPLHF. Written as DNA, the CDR3 is TGTGCCAGTGAAACCGGGACAGGTCTTTCACCCCTCCACTTT.

This clone turned up a few times. The chain has TRBV4-1 and TRBJ2-7, with no clear D. Trimming shortened V by 1 base and J by 3 bases, and 7 bases separated the two germline ends. Germline CDR1 reads MGHRA; CDR2 reads YSYEKL. This CDR3 has 13 amino acids. CDR3 amino acids: CASSQAPNYEQYF. The DNA of the CDR3 is TGCGCCAGCAGCCAAGCCCCAAACTACGAGCAGTACTTC.

The chain recombines TRBV19 with TRBJ2-1; a weak D match, TRBD2 (5 bases). From germline, CDR1 is LNHDA and CDR2 SQIVND (reference sequence). The CDR3 runs to 14 residues. V lost 5 bases to trimming and J lost 5 bases, with 13 bases between them. CDR3 nucleotides: TGTGCCAGTAGTCTTACCCAGCGGAACAATGAGCAGTTCTTC. It yields the protein CASSLTQRNNEQFF.

Only a few counts were recorded for this clone. CDR3 amino acids: CANPQGMNTEAFF. The CDR3 bases are TGTGCCAATCCACAGGGGATGAACACTGAAGCTTTCTTT. The rearrangement links TRBV5-8 to TRBJ1-1; 7 bases line up with TRBD1. Losses at the gene ends were 9 bases for V and 0 bases for J; bases not matched to a gene: 5. CDR1 and CDR2 (germline): SGHTS, YDEGEE. This CDR3 spans 13 amino acids. The full variable domain, with the rest looked up from reference TRBV5-8 and TRBJ1-1, is EAGVTQSPTHLIKTRGQQATLRCSPISGHTSVYWYQQALGLGLQFLLWYDEGEERNRGNFPPRFSGRQFPNYSSELNVNALELEDSALYLCANPQGMNTEAFFGQGTRLTVV.

About this clone: Other DNA sequences of this sample code for an identical CDR3. This chain joins TRBV5-1 and TRBJ1-2; 9 nucleotides align to TRBD1. The V and J ends lost 0 bases and 3 bases, in that order; junction bases with no gene match: 0. Germline V gives CDR1 SGHRS, CDR2 YFSETQ. The CDR3 has 14 residues. The CDR3 is CASSLGQGDYGYTF. DNA of the CDR3: TGCGCCAGCAGCTTGGGACAGGGGGACTATGGCTACACCTTC.

The sample holds a few counts of this clone. This chain connects TRBV11-2 to TRBJ2-5, with D maybe TRBD2 (5 bases). The V gene's germline CDR1 is SGHAT and CDR2 FQNNGV. Trimming removed 5 bases from V and 1 base from J, with 14 bases in between. The CDR3 consists of 15 residues. The CDR3 DNA reads TGTGCCAGCAGCGATGGGGAGACAATCCAAGAGACCCAGTACTTC. Protein product: CASSDGETIQETQYF.

This clone was seen a single time. This chain links TRBV28 with TRBJ2-2; D might be TRBD2 (6 bases). This CDR3 is 15 amino acids long. V was cut by 5 bases and J by 6 bases, with 16 bases left in between. Germline loops: CDR1 MDHEN, CDR2 SYDVKM. The CDR3 nucleotides read TGTGCCAGCAGTCGGACTAAACTTGGGGCCGGGGAGCTGTTTTTT. Protein sequence: CASSRTKLGAGELFF.

The rearrangement links TRBV6-2 or TRBV6-3 to TRBJ2-7, with 12 nucleotides matching TRBD1. V dropped 6 bases and J dropped 5; count of bases not matched to a gene: 8. The CDR3 is 15 residues long. The V gene's germline CDR1 is MNHEY and CDR2 SVGEGT. The CDR3 is CASSPTGTGGNEQYF. DNA of the CDR3: TGTGCCAGCAGCCCCACCGGGACAGGGGGCAACGAGCAGTACTTC.

This clone was detected only once. V usage is TRBV7-2 and J usage is TRBJ2-7, with TRBD2 as a possible D gene (6 bases). Germline CDR1 SGHTA, CDR2 FQGNSA. Trimming removed 7 bases from V and 5 bases from J, with 18 bases in between. This CDR3 is built from 14 residues. CDR3 nucleotides: TGTGCCAGCACCTATAGCGGCCCGCGGAACGAGCAGTACTTC. It is translated as CASTYSGPRNEQYF.

This clone was observed a few times. The rearrangement joins TRBV21-1 to TRBJ1-6; the listed D gene, TRBD1, was not tested against the DNA. TRBV21-1 corresponds to a pseudogene. This CDR3 has 14 amino acids. The CDR3 protein is CASSKSRVHSPLHF. CDR3 DNA: TGTGCCAGCAGCAAAAGCAGGGTCCATTCACCCCTCCACTTT.

The V gene is TRBV5-1, the J gene TRBJ1-1; D might be TRBD1 (5 bases). The germline V gene has CDR1 SGHRS and CDR2 YFSETQ. V lost 4 bases, J lost 1 base, and 14 bases lay in between. The CDR3 is made up of 15 amino acids. The CDR3 DNA reads TGCGCCAGCAGCACCCTCGGGGGGGGGAACACTGAAGCTTTCTTT. The encoded protein is CASSTLGGGNTEAFF.

This chain links TRBV5-1 with TRBJ1-2; D unresolved. The germline V gene encodes CDR1 SGHRS and CDR2 YFSETQ. The CDR3 runs to 14 residues. V lost 0 bases to trimming and J lost 0 bases, with 6 bases between them. The CDR3 DNA follows: TGCGCCAGCAGCTTGGACGGGACTAACTATGGCTACACCTTC. Translating gives CASSLDGTNYGYTF.

The chain uses TRBV7-8 and TRBJ2-5; D possibly corresponds to TRBD2 (5 bases). The CDR3 is 16 amino acids. Germline V gene lookup returns CDR1 SGHVS and CDR2 FQNEAQ. The V end was cut by 4 bases, the J end by 4 bases, with 19 bases between. Here the CDR3 DNA reads TGTGCCAGCAGCTCTTGGGGAGCTCGGACGGGAGAGACCCAGTACTTC. Translation gives CASSSWGARTGETQYF.

The sample holds a few counts of this clone. The chain uses TRBV4-2 and TRBJ1-6; D not resolved. Germline CDR1 LGHNA, CDR2 YNFKEQ. CDR3 size: 21 residues. Trimming cost V 4 bases and J 0 bases, with 25 bases left between them. CDR3 residues: CASSPPPGQRASSSYNSPLHF. CDR3 DNA sequence: TGTGCCAGCAGCCCCCCGCCTGGCCAGCGTGCCTCTAGCTCCTATAATTCACCCCTCCACTTT.